These T cell receptor beta chains were read from a single sample in a study of spatial heterogeneity in lung cancer. TCRdb re-analysed the 5' RACE reads in MiXCR, keeping a single row per CDR3 protein. The sample holds tens of thousands of distinct CDR3 sequences, 12% to 15% seen once. Sequences were derived from PBMCs, sampled at surgery. Every receptor here comes from a male donor with early-stage non-small cell lung cancer. Both conserved end residues are part of each CDR3. D genes are given only for firm matches. Part of the rows lack a size; the others show once, few, many or a class for expanded clones.

D gene,J gene,clone size,V gene,CDR3 DNA,CDR3 protein
-,TRBJ2-5,few,TRBV7-2,TGTGCCAGCAGCTTGAGTCTGGAGACCCAGTACTTC,CASSLSLETQYF
-,TRBJ1-5,-,TRBV20-1,TGCAGTGCAAACCGACAGTACAATCAGCCCCAGCATTTT,CSANRQYNQPQHF
-,TRBJ2-7,many,TRBV29-1,TGCAGCGTCAGAAGCGTGGACGAGCAGTACTTC,CSVRSVDEQYF
-,TRBJ1-5,-,TRBV5-5,TGTGCCAGCAGCTTGTCACAGTACAATCAGCCCCAGCATTTT,CASSLSQYNQPQHF
-,TRBJ2-3,-,TRBV6-5,TGTGCCAGCAGTTACTTGGGCCTCGCCGACGGAGATACGCAGTATTTT,CASSYLGLADGDTQYF
-,TRBJ2-2,few,TRBV27,TGTGCCAGCAGTTTTGACAGAAGCCCGAACACCGGGGAGCTGTTTTTT,CASSFDRSPNTGELFF
TRBD1,TRBJ1-5,-,TRBV27,TGTGCCAGCAGTCGGACAGGGGCAAGAGGGGATCAGCCCCAGCATTTT,CASSRTGARGDQPQHF
-,TRBJ2-3,-,TRBV12-3/TRBV12-4,TGTGCCAGCAGTTACCCCCCAGGGAACGATACGCAGTATTTT,CASSYPPGNDTQYF
TRBD1,TRBJ2-5,few,TRBV18,TGTGCCAGCTCACCGGACAGGCAAAGGCAAGAGACCCAGTACTTC,CASSPDRQRQETQYF
-,TRBJ2-5,few,TRBV29-1,TGCAGCGTTGGGCAGGGGAGCGGAGAGACCCAGTACTTC,CSVGQGSGETQYF
TRBD2,TRBJ2-3,many,TRBV20-1,TGCAGTGCTGTACGGACTAGCGGGAAAGATACGCAGTATTTT,CSAVRTSGKDTQYF
TRBD1,TRBJ1-3,few,TRBV20-1,TGCAGTGCGAGGCGGACAGGGGGAGGCACCATATATTTT,CSARRTGGGTIYF
TRBD1,TRBJ1-4,-,TRBV20-1,TGCAGTGCTTTCGACACCCAGACAGGGGAAAAACTGTTTTTT,CSAFDTQTGEKLFF
-,TRBJ2-7,few,TRBV20-1,TGCAGTGCTATGTCACCTTACGAGCAGTACTTC,CSAMSPYEQYF
-,TRBJ1-4,many,TRBV3-1,TGTGCCAGCAGCCAGGGAGGGACGGATGAAAAACTGTTTTTT,CASSQGGTDEKLFF
-,TRBJ1-4,-,TRBV19,TGTGCCAGTCAGAGAACTAATGAAAAACTGTTTTTT,CASQRTNEKLFF
-,TRBJ2-7,few,TRBV14,TGTGCCAGCAGCCACTTGGGAAGGGACGAGCAGTACTTC,CASSHLGRDEQYF
-,TRBJ2-7,many,TRBV5-4,TGTGCCAGCAGCTTGGAGGCAGGCTCATACGAGCAGTACTTC,CASSLEAGSYEQYF
-,TRBJ2-3,many,TRBV6-4,TGTGCCAGCAGTGACTCGAAGGCTAGCGGCACAGATACGCAGTATTTT,CASSDSKASGTDTQYF
TRBD1,TRBJ2-2,-,TRBV5-4,TGTGCCAGCAGCTCTGGACAGGGCCCCGGGGAGCTGTTTTTT,CASSSGQGPGELFF
-,TRBJ1-1,-,TRBV4-1,TGCGCCAGCAGCCCAGTCCCCACAGGTGGTGAAGCTTTCTTT,CASSPVPTGGEAFF
-,TRBJ1-5,-,TRBV12-3/TRBV12-4,TGTGCCAGCAGTTTGCTGGCGCCGAGCAATCAGCCCCAGCATTTT,CASSLLAPSNQPQHF
TRBD2,TRBJ2-7,few,TRBV28,TGTGCCAGCAGTTTCACTAGCGGGAGTTTCTACGAGCAGTACTTC,CASSFTSGSFYEQYF
-,TRBJ2-7,-,TRBV29-1,TGCAGCGCTTTCGAGGGAGAGCAGTACTTC,CSAFEGEQYF
-,TRBJ2-6,many,TRBV6-2/TRBV6-3,TGTGCCAGCAGTTCCCCCACAGCCGGACTCAACTCTGGGGCCAACGTCCTGACTTTC,CASSSPTAGLNSGANVLTF
-,TRBJ1-2,many,TRBV12-3/TRBV12-4,TGTGCCAGCAGCCCTGGAGCCTATGGCTACACCTTC,CASSPGAYGYTF
-,TRBJ2-2,many,TRBV12-3/TRBV12-4,TGTGCCAGCAGTTGGGGGGCGAACACCGGGGAGCTGTTTTTT,CASSWGANTGELFF
-,TRBJ2-1,once,TRBV12-3/TRBV12-4,TGTGCCAGCAGCCTGAGCTATGCCGGGTACAATGAGCAGTTCTTC,CASSLSYAGYNEQFF
-,TRBJ2-3,many,TRBV29-1,TGCAGCGTTGGGACAACTAGCACAGATACGCAGTATTTT,CSVGTTSTDTQYF
TRBD1,TRBJ1-4,many,TRBV5-1,TGCGCCAGCAGCTTGGGGGGACAGTCAACTAATGAAAAACTGTTTTTT,CASSLGGQSTNEKLFF
-,TRBJ2-5,many,TRBV6-5,TGTGCCAGCAGTTATGGGGGCCGGGAGACCCAGTACTTC,CASSYGGRETQYF
-,TRBJ2-5,few,TRBV20-1,TGCAGTGCTAGAGATCGGAGGGGGCTCGAGACCCAGTACTTC,CSARDRRGLETQYF
-,TRBJ2-4,few,TRBV5-1,TGCGCCAGCAGCTTGGAGACGCTGGAAAACATTCAGTACTTC,CASSLETLENIQYF
-,TRBJ1-5,-,TRBV4-1,TGCGCCATCAGCCAAGAAAGTCAGATCAATCAGCCCCAGCATTTT,CAISQESQINQPQHF
TRBD2,TRBJ2-1,many,TRBV29-1,TGCAGCGTTGAAGTAACTAGCGGCTACAATGAGCAGTTCTTC,CSVEVTSGYNEQFF
-,TRBJ2-1,-,TRBV24-1,TGTGCCACCAGTGATCCACTGCGTGGCAATGAGCAGTTCTTC,CATSDPLRGNEQFF
-,TRBJ1-2,many,TRBV5-1,TGCGCCAGCAGCTTTCTGAACGATGGCTACACCTTC,CASSFLNDGYTF
-,TRBJ1-3,few,TRBV27,TGTGCCAGCAGCCCGCAGGGCCCTGGAAACACCATATATTTT,CASSPQGPGNTIYF
-,TRBJ1-3,many,TRBV6-5,TGTGCCAGCAGTTCCGGCAGGACCTCTGGAAACACCATATATTTT,CASSSGRTSGNTIYF
TRBD1,TRBJ2-2,-,TRBV4-3,TGCGCCAGCAGCCAAGAGGAAGGACAGGGATTCGGGGAGCTGTTTTTT,CASSQEEGQGFGELFF
-,TRBJ1-6,many,TRBV12-3/TRBV12-4,TGTGCCAGCACCTGGGCCGGATCACCCCTCCACTTT,CASTWAGSPLHF
TRBD1,TRBJ2-4,once,TRBV28,TGTGCCAGCAGTTTTCCGGGACAGGGATCCAAAAACATTCAGTACTTC,CASSFPGQGSKNIQYF
TRBD2,TRBJ2-2,few,TRBV2,TGTGCCAGCATGACGACTAGCGGGGGATCCGGGGAGCTGTTTTTT,CASMTTSGGSGELFF
TRBD2,TRBJ2-3,many,TRBV7-2,TGTGCCAGCAGCTTAACTAGCGGGCAAGATACGCAGTATTTT,CASSLTSGQDTQYF
-,TRBJ2-6,many,TRBV7-3,TGTGCCAGCAGCTCTCTCGAGGGGACGGGCGTCCTGACTTTC,CASSSLEGTGVLTF